This is a list of T cell receptor beta chains from one sample in a study of T cells after yellow fever vaccination. TCRdb recomputed calls from the 5' RACE reads with MiXCR, one row per CDR3 protein. The sample holds around 500,000 distinct CDR3 sequences, less than 25% seen once. The sequencing here drew on PBMCs, taken roughly 20 days after the first yellow fever vaccination. These receptors all stem from a man aged 18 to 29 who received the YFV17D yellow fever vaccine. CDR3s leave out the opening cysteine and the closing phenylalanine or tryptophan.

V gene: TRBV5-1
CDR3 protein: ASSFGQGVMTDTQY

V gene: TRBV12-5
CDR3 protein: ASGLGGDTISYEQY

V gene: TRBV2
CDR3 protein: ASSDPGTEAF

V gene: TRBV6-5
CDR3 protein: ASSYIAGVPYEQY

V gene: TRBV5-1
CDR3 protein: ASSQRTGSTGELF

V gene: TRBV30
CDR3 protein: AWSRVAIDTQY

V gene: TRBV20-1
CDR3 protein: SARDPSGGGTTSYEQY

V gene: TRBV7-3
CDR3 protein: ASSSGDRGLRETQY

V gene: TRBV7-2
CDR3 protein: ASSRQASAGYT

V gene: TRBV11-2
CDR3 protein: ASSLGMLPGMY

V gene: TRBV7-2
CDR3 protein: ASSPTVDYGYT